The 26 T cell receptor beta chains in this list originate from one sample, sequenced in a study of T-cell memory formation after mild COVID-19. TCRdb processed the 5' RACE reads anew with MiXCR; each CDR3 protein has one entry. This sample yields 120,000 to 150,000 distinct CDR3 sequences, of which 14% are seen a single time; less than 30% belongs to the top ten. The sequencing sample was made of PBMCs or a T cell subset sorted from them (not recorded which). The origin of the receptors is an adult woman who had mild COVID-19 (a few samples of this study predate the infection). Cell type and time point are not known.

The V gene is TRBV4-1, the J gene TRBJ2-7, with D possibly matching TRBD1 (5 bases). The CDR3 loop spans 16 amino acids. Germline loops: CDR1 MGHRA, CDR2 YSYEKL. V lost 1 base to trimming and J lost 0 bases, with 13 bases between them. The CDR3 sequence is CASSQVRTINSYEQYF. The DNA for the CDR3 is TGCGCCAGCAGCCAAGTGAGGACAATTAACTCCTACGAGCAGTACTTC.

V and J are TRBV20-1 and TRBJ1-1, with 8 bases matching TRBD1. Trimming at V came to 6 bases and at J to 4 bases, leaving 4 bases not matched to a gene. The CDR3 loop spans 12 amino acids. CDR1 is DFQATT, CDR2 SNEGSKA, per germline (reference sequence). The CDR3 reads CSATTGVTEAFF. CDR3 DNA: TGCAGTGCAACGACAGGGGTCACTGAAGCTTTCTTT.

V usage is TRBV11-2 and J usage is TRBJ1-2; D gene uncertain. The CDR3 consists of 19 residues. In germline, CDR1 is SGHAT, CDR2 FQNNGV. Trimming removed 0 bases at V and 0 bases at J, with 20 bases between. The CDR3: CASSLDSFGSRSANYGYTF. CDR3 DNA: TGTGCCAGCAGCTTAGATTCTTTTGGATCACGCTCAGCTAACTATGGCTACACCTTC.

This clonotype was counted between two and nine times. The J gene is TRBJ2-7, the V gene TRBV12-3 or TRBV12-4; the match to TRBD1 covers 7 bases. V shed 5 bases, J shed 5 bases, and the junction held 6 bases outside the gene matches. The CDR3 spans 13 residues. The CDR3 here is CASSIQGFNEQYF. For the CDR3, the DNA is TGTGCCAGCAGTATACAGGGGTTCAACGAGCAGTACTTC.

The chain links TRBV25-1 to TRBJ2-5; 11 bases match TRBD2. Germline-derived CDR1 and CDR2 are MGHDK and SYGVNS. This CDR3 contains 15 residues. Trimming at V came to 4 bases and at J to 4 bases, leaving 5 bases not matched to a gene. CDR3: CASSADLAGGETQYF. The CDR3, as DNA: TGTGCCAGCAGTGCCGATCTAGCGGGAGGAGAGACCCAGTACTTC.

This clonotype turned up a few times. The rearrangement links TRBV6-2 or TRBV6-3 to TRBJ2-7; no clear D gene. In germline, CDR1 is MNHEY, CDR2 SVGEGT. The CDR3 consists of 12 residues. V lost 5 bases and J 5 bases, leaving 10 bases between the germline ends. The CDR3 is CASSRYLDEQYF. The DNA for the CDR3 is TGTGCCAGCAGTCGTTATCTAGACGAGCAGTACTTC.

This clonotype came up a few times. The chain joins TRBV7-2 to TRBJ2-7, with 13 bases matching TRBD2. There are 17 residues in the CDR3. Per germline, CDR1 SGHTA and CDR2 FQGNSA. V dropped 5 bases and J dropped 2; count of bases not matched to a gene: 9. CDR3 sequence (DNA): TGTGCCAGCAGCGTCGGACTAGCGGGAGCCCCCCCCTACGAGCAGTACTTC. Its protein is CASSVGLAGAPPYEQYF.

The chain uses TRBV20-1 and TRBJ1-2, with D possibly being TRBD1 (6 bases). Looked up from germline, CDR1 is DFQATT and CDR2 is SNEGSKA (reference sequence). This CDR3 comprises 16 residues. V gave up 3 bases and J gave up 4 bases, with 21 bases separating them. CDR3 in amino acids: CSARGLGTPYPYGYTF. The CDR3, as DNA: TGCAGTGCTAGGGGGCTGGGGACACCATACCCCTATGGCTACACCTTC.

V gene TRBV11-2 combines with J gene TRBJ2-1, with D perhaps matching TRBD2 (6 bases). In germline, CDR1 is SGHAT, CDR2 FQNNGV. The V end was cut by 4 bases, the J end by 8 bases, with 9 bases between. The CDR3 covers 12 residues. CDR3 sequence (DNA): TGTGCCAGCAGCTGGGGGGTGCATGAGCAGTTCTTC. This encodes CASSWGVHEQFF.

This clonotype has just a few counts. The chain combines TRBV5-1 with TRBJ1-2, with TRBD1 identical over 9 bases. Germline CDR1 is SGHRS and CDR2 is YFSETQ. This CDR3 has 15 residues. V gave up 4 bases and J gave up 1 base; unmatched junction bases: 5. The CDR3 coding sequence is TGCGCCAGCAGCCGGACAGGGGAAGTTAACTATGGCTACACCTTC. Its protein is CASSRTGEVNYGYTF.

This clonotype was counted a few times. The CDR3 sequence is CASSQTGLAGGQETQYF. The CDR3 region has the DNA TGTGCCAGCAGTCAAACCGGACTAGCGGGGGGCCAAGAGACCCAGTACTTC. The chain carries TRBV12-3 or TRBV12-4 and TRBJ2-5, with 14 bases aligning to TRBD2. This CDR3 contains 17 residues. V lost 5 bases, J lost 1 base, and 6 bases stayed unmatched.

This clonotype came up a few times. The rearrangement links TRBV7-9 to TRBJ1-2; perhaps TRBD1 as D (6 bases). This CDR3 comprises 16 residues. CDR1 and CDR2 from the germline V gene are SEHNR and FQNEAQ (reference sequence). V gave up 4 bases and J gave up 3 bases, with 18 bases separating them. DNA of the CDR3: TGTGCCAGCAGCTCAGCGGGACACTCACTGGACTATGGCTACACCTTC. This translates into CASSSAGHSLDYGYTF.

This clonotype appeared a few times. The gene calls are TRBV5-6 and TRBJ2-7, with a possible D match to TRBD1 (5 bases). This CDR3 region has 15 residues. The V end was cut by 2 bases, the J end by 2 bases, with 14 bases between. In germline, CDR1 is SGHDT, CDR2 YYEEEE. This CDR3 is CASSFGAGIAYEQYF. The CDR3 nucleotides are TGTGCCAGCAGCTTTGGGGCAGGTATCGCCTACGAGCAGTACTTC.

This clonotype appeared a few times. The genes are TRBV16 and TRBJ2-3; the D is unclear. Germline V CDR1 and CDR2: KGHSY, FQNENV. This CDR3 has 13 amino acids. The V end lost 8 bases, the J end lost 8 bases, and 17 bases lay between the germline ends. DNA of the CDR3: TGTGCCAGCGGCCCTCCGCCCCCGGGTACGCAGTATTTT. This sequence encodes CASGPPPPGTQYF.

The CDR3 sequence: CASSLGRAGQGYPYGYTF. In DNA, the CDR3 is TGTGCCAGCAGCTTAGGAAGGGCCGGACAGGGTTATCCCTATGGCTACACCTTC. The chain combines TRBV11-2 with TRBJ1-2; 8 positions agree with TRBD1. The CDR3 runs to 18 residues. Germline loops: CDR1 SGHAT, CDR2 FQNNGV. J lost 4 bases, V lost 1 base, and 14 bases had no gene match.

The CDR3 loop reads CASSIGGYSNQPQHF. The CDR3 bases are TGTGCCAGTAGTATAGGCGGGTATAGCAATCAGCCCCAGCATTTT. This sequence joins TRBV19 and TRBJ1-5; D unresolved. Trimming took 1 base from V and 0 from J, leaving 7 bases between them. This CDR3 region has 15 residues. Germline values: CDR1 LNHDA, CDR2 SQIVND (reference sequence).

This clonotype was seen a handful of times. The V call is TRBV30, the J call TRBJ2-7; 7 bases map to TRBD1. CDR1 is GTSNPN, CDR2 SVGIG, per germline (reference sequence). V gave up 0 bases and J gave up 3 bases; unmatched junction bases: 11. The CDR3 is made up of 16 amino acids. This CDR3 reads CAWSVLGVGGLYEQYF. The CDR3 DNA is TGTGCCTGGAGTGTACTGGGTGTAGGGGGCCTCTACGAGCAGTACTTC.

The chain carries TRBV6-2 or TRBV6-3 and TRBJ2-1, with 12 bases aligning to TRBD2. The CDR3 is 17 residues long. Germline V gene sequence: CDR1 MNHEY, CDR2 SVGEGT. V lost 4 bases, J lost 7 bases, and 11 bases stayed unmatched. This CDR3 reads CASSSPMTSGRSNEQFF. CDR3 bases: TGTGCCAGCAGTTCCCCGATGACTAGCGGGAGATCGAATGAGCAGTTCTTC.

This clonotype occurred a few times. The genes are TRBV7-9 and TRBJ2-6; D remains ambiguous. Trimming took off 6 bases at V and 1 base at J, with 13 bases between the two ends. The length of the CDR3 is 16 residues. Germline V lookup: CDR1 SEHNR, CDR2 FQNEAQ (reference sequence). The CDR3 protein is CASSSSRASGANVLTF. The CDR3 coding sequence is TGTGCCAGCAGTTCGAGCCGGGCGTCTGGGGCCAACGTCCTGACTTTC. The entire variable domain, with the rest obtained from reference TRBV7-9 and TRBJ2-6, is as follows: DTGVSQNPRHKITKRGQNVTFRCDPISEHNRLYWYRQTLGQGPEFLTYFQNEAQLEKSRLLSDRFSAERPKGSFSTLEIQRTEQGDSAMYLCASSSSRASGANVLTFGAGSRLTVL.

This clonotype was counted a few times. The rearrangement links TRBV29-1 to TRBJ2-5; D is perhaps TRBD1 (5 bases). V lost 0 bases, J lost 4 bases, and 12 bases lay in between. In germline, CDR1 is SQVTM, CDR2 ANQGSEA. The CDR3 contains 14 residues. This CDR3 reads CSVEDQGRIETQYF. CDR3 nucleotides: TGCAGCGTTGAAGATCAGGGCAGAATAGAGACCCAGTACTTC.

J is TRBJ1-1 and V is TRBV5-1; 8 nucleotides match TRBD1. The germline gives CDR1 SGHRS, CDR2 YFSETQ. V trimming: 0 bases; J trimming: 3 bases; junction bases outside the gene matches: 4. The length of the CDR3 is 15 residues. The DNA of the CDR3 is TGCGCCAGCAGCTTGGTCAGGGGGCAGGACACTGAAGCTTTCTTT. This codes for CASSLVRGQDTEAFF.

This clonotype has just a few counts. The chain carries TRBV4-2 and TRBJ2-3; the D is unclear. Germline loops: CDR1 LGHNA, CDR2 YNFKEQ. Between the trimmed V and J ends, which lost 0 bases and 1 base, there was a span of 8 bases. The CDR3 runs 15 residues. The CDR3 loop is CASSQEESRTDTQYF. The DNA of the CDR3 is TGTGCCAGCAGCCAAGAGGAGTCCCGCACAGATACGCAGTATTTT.

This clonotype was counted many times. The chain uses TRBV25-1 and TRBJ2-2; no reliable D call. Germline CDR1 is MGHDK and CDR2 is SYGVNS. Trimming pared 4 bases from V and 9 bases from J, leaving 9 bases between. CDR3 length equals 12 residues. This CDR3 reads CASSVGYRELFF. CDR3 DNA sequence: TGTGCCAGCAGTGTTGGGTACCGGGAGCTGTTTTTT.

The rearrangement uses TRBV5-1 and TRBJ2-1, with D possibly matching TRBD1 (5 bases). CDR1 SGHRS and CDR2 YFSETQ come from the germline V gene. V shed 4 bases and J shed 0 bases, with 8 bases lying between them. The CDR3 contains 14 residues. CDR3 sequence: CASSPGSSYNEQFF. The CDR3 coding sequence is TGCGCCAGCAGCCCAGGGTCCTCCTACAATGAGCAGTTCTTC.

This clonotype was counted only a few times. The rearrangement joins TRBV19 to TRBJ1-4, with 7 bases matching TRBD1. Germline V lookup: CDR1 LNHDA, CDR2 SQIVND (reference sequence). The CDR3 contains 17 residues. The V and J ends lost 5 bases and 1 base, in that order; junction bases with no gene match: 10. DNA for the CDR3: TGTGCCAGTAGTGCCCCTCGACAGGGAGTAACTAATGAAAAACTGTTTTTT. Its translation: CASSAPRQGVTNEKLFF.

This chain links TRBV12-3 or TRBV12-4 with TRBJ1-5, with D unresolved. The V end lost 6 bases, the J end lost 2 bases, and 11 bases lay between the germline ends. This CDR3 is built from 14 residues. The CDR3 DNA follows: TGTGCCAGCAGCCATCGTGAGGGCAATCAGCCCCAGCATTTT. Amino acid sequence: CASSHREGNQPQHF.